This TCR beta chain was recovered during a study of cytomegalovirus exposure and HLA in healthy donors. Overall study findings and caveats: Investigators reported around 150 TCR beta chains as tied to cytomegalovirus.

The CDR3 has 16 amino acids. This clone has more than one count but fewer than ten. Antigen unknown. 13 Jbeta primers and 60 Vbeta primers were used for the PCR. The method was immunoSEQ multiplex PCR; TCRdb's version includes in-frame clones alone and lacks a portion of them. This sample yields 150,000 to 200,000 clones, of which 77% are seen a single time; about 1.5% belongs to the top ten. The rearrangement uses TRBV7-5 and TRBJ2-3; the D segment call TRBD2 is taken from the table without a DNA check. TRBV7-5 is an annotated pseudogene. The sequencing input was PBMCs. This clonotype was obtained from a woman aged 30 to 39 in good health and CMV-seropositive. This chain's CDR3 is CVRSLLQRASTDTQYF. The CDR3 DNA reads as TGTGTCAGAAGCTTACTCCAGCGGGCTAGCACAGATACGCAGTATTTT.